This T cell receptor (beta chain) was recovered during a study of Graves' ophthalmopathy and Graves' hyperthyroidism (dated by TCRdb to between 2018 and 2020). Concerning the study at large: Peripheral blood was collected before any treatment was given, at the time of initial diagnosis. Following sampling, methimazole starting at 30 mg daily was administered to hyperthyroidism patients, and high-dose intravenous methylprednisolone was administered to ophthalmopathy patients. In total, approximately 130 blood samples were TCR-sequenced: fewer than 50 ophthalmopathy, some 80 hyperthyroidism and approximately 17 hyperthyroidism-to-ophthalmopathy patients. In a handful of hyperthyroidism patients, the T-cell repertoire of thyroid tissue was compared with the T-cell repertoire of blood. The independent validation cohort included 20 or so hyperthyroidism patients plus 17 patients who later progressed from hyperthyroidism to ophthalmopathy. The study used TCR beta repertoire signatures to distinguish Graves' ophthalmopathy from Graves' hyperthyroidism and to predict progression to ophthalmopathy. To explore V-J signatures that separate ophthalmopathy from hyperthyroidism, a discovery set of 95 to 100 patients was enrolled, consisting of approximately 45 with ophthalmopathy and approximately 57 with stable hyperthyroidism.

TCR beta CDR3 regions were amplified from RNA transcripts for repertoire sequencing. The first round of RT-PCR was done with HTBI primers and the Qiagen OneStep RT-PCR kit, and was followed by a second round of multiplex PCR, then size selection and purification. Libraries were sequenced on an Illumina HiSeq2000 using paired-end 100 bp reads. The original methods were these. SOAPnuke was used to process the reads, throwing out any read that had adapters, had uncalled bases, had a mean Phred below 15, or lacked an exact constant-primer or identifier match. COPE v1.2.5 was used to merge high-quality paired reads. Clonotypes were defined as unique nucleotide sequences and were aligned to IMGT TRB V, D and J references using MiTCR v1.1. Only V-J combinations with frequency above 0.0001 were analysed, covering about 99% of repertoires. For each V-J combination, a TCR clonal expansion and chaos score was defined as F50 clonal expansion divided by the chaos observed in the TCRdist matrix. Features were reduced by Welch's t-statistics and random forest to around 13 V-J combinations, which fed a naive Bayes classifier. Thyroid-blood repertoire similarity was quantified with the Morisita-Horn index. TCRdb trimmed public reads at Q25 via fastp, called clones via MiXCR and kept in-frame beta chains. All rows with the same CDR3 protein become a single entry with the most common DNA and genes. The V and J calls and clone size come from TCRdb's table, not from the authors' own analysis. Counted in this sample were 650,000 to 900,000 distinct CDR3 sequences; 35% to 50% of them appeared once. The biggest ten clones account for 44% of the sample.

The ophthalmopathy patients had moderately to severely active disease, with a Clinical Activity Score of 3 or higher, a NOSPECS grade of 4 or higher, and a disease duration of less than 3 months. Patients with other autoimmune diseases, uncontrolled infections, pregnancy or lactation were excluded from the study. Clinical symptoms, serum thyroxine, TRAb, thyroid ultrasound and orbital computed tomography were used for diagnosis. PBMCs were isolated from 7.5 to 10 ml of fresh peripheral blood by Ficoll-Paque density gradient centrifugation. Total RNA was extracted using Trizol reagent, and RNA quality was checked on an Agilent 2100 Bioanalyzer. Spanning cysteine to phenylalanine, the CDR3 consists of 15 amino acids. Only the CDR3 portion is preserved as DNA: 45 bases, with reading frame beginning at the first base. Deletion took 6 bases off V and 4 bases off J, with a span of 18 bases between the germline ends. CDR1 and CDR2 are drawn from the germline V gene: MGHDK, SYGVNS.

What the authors observed across the whole study: Among expanded thyroid clonotypes with frequency above 0.001, most also showed up in blood, which suggests that blood repertoires may reflect the thyroid immune response. Sample size was not statistically predetermined, and group allocation was not concealed from the investigators. Ophthalmopathy was separated from stable hyperthyroidism by the 13-signature model with roughly 87% sensitivity and roughly 83% specificity in cross-validation and with 80%/75% in the test set. In validation, the model predicted ophthalmopathy progression with less than 71% sensitivity and approximately 78% specificity; about a dozen predicted patients were CT-confirmed with GO in a median of 6.5 months.

Note on this clonotype: Its antigen is still unknown. Base quality data are lacking; no much larger clone is found one base away.

The clonotype originates from an adult man with Graves' ophthalmopathy. The sequence joins TRBV25-1 to TRBJ2-5; perhaps TRBD2 is the D gene, with 7 bases matching. Sequencing was done on a sample of peripheral blood. The CDR3 amino acid sequence is: CASSVGGGGRETQYF. In nucleotides, the sequence is TGTGCCAGCAGCGTAGGGGGGGGAGGAAGAGAGACCCAGTACTTC.